The T cell receptor beta chain described here comes from a study of blood T cells in healthy people across ages. With regard to this clonotype: Its matching antigen is unknown.

A second roughly 6 to 12 cycle PCR used barcoded and J-beta primers. One entry per CDR3 protein, called by TCRdb with MiXCR from the 5' RACE reads. Seen here are about 1,400,000 distinct CDR3 sequences, about 40% observed once, and the top ten hold less than 8%. Study-level findings and limits: Per million T cells, TCR beta diversity dropped roughly linearly as age increased. No one knew whether donors had CMV, which possibly confounded expanded clonotype changes.

Between the trimmed V and J ends, which lost 5 bases and 7 bases, there was a span of 18 bases. Per the germline V gene, CDR1 is LGHDT and CDR2 is YNNKEL (reference sequence). The CDR3 has 15 residues. PBMCs, at least 6.5 million per sample, were isolated. The sequenced material came from blood. The V call is TRBV3-1, the J call TRBJ2-1, with a tentative D call TRBD2 (6 bases). The receptor was derived from a woman aged 18 to 35 in good health. This CDR3 reads CASSGLGLGSNEQFF. Written as DNA, the CDR3 is TGTGCCAGCAGCGGTCTGGGACTCGGCTCGAATGAGCAGTTCTTC.